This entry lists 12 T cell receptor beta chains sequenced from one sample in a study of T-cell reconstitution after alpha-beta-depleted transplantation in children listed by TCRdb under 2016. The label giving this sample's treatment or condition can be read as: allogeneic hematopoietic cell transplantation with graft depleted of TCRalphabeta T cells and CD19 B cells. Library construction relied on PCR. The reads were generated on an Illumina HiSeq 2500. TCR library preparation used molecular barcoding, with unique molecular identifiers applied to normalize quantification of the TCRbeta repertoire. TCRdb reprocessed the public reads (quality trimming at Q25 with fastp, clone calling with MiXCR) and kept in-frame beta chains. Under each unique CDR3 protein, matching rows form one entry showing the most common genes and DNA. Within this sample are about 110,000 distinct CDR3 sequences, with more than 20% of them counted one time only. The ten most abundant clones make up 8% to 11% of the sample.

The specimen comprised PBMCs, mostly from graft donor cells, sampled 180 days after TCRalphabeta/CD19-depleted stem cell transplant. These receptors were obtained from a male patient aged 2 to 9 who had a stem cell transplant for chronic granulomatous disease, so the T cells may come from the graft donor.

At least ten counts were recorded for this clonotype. The CDR3 DNA reads as TGTGCCAGCAGTTTACCCGGACGCAATTCACCCCTCCACTTT. Its protein product is CASSLPGRNSPLHF. The chain uses TRBV12-3 or TRBV12-4 and TRBJ1-6, with D uncertain. The V end was cut by 2 bases, the J end by 7 bases, with 9 bases between. CDR3 length: 14 amino acids.

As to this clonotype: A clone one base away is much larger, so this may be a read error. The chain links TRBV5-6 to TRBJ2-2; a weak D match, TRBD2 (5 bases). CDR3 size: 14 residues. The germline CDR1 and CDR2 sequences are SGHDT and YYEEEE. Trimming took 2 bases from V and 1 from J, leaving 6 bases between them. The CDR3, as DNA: TGTGCCAGCAGCTTACGGGGGAACACCGGGGAGCTGTTTTTT. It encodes CASSLRGNTGELFF.

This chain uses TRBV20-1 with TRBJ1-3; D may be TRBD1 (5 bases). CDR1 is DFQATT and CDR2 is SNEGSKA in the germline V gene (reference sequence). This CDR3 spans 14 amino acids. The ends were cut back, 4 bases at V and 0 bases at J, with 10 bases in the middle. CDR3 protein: CSAMGLISGNTIYF. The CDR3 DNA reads TGCAGTGCTATGGGACTAATCTCTGGAAACACCATATATTTT.

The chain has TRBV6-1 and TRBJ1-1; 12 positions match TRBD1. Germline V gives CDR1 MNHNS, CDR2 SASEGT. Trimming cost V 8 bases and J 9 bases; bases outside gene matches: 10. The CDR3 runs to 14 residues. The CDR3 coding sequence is TGTGCCAGCCGGGACAGGGGGCGCGGGGGACAAGCTTTCTTT. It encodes CASRDRGRGGQAFF.

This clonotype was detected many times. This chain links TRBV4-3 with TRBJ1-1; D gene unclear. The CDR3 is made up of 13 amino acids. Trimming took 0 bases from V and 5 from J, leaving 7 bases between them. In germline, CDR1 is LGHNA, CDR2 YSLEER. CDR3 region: CASSQEGHTEAFF. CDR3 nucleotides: TGCGCCAGCAGCCAAGAAGGCCATACTGAAGCTTTCTTT.

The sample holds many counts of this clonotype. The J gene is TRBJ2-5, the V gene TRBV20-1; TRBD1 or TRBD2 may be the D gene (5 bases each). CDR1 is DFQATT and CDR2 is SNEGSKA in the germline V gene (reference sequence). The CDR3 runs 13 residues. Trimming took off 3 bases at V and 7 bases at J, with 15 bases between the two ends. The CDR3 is CSASGTPRGTQYF. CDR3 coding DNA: TGCAGTGCTAGCGGGACCCCGAGGGGGACCCAGTACTTC.

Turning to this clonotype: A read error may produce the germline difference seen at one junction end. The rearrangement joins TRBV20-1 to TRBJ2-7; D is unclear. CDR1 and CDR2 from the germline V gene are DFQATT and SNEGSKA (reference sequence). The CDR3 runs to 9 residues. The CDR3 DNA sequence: TGCAGTGCATCCTACGACCAGTACTTC. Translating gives CSASYDQYF.

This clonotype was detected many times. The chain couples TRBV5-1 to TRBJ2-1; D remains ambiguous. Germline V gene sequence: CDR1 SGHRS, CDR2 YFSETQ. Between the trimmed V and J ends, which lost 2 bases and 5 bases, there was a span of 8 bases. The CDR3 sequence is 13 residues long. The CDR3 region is CASSLLGHNEQFF. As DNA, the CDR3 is TGCGCCAGCAGCTTATTAGGGCACAATGAGCAGTTCTTC.

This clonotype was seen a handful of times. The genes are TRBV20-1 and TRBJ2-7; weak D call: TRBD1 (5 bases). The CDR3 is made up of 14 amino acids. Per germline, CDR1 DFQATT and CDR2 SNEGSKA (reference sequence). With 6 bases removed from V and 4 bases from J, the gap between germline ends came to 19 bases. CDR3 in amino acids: CSAIGSGILYEQYF. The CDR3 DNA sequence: TGCAGTGCGATAGGATCAGGGATTCTTTACGAGCAGTACTTC.

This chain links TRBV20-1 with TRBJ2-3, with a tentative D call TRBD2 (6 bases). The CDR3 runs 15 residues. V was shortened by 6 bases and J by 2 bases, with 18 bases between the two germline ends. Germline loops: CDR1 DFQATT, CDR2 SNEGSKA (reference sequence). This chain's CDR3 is CSATGLQPFTDTQYF. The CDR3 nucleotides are TGCAGTGCAACGGGACTGCAACCGTTCACAGATACGCAGTATTTT.

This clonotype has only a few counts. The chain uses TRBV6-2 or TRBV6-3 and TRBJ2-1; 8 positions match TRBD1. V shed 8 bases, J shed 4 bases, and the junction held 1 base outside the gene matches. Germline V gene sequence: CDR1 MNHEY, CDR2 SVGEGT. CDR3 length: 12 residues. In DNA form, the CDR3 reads TGTGCCAGCGGACAGGGTTACAATGAGCAGTTCTTC. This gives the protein CASGQGYNEQFF.

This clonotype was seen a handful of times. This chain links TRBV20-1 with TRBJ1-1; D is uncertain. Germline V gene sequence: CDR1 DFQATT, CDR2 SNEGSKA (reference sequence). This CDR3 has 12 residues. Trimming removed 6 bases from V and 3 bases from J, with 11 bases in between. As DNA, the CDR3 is TGCAGTGCCCAGGCAAGTGACACTGAAGCTTTCTTT. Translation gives CSAQASDTEAFF.